This is a list of T cell receptor beta chains from one sample in a study of identical twins. TCRdb passed the 5' RACE reads through MiXCR, listing each CDR3 protein once. The table shows about 290,000 distinct CDR3 sequences, with roughly 8.6% occurring only once. These data also featured in a second study, about yellow fever vaccine responses in identical twins.

The specimen sequenced was CD8+ T cells sorted from blood. Source of these receptors: a woman between 18 and 30 years old in good health. Each CDR3 is given with its conserved first and last residue. Fields, in order: J gene, D gene, V gene, clone size, CDR3 DNA, CDR3 protein. D genes are given only for firm matches. A clone size is listed for some rows: how often the clone was seen (once, few, many), or a class if it is expanded.

>TRBJ2-7|TRBD1|TRBV12-3/TRBV12-4|many
TGTGCCAGCAGTTTCCCGACAGGGCCCCAGAGGGAGCAGTACTTC
CASSFPTGPQREQYF
>TRBJ2-7|TRBD1|TRBV7-7|few
TGTGCTAGCAGCCACGGGACAGGGAGCTCCTACGAGCAGTACTTC
CASSHGTGSSYEQYF
>TRBJ2-7|.|TRBV7-2|many
TGTGCCAGCAGAGCAGGGGCGGGTTCCGTAACCTACGAGCAGTACTTC
CASRAGAGSVTYEQYF
>TRBJ2-3|.|TRBV6-5|few
TGTGCCAGCAGTTACCTGATTGTTGGGGATACGCAGTATTTT
CASSYLIVGDTQYF
>TRBJ2-1|TRBD1|TRBV27|many
TGTGCCAGCAGCCCCTTAGGGGCAGGGGGCCCTTGGGATGAGCAGTTCTTC
CASSPLGAGGPWDEQFF
>TRBJ2-7|.|TRBV7-9|.
TGTGCCAGCAGCCCCCGGGGGCCGGCGGCCTACGAGCAGTACTTC
CASSPRGPAAYEQYF
>TRBJ2-7|TRBD2|TRBV4-1|many
TGCGCCAGCAGCCTTTTCGCTATTGGGCGGGGGGGCTACGAGCAGTACTTC
CASSLFAIGRGGYEQYF
>TRBJ2-7|.|TRBV5-1|few
TGCGCCAGCAGGCATTGGGCGCAAGGAGGCGGCTACGAGCAGTACTTC
CASRHWAQGGGYEQYF
>TRBJ1-1|.|TRBV6-1|few
TGTGCCAGCAGTGGACAGATGAACACTGAAGCTTTCTTT
CASSGQMNTEAFF
>TRBJ2-3|TRBD1|TRBV28|many
TGTGCCAGCAGTTGGGGACAGGGTATCGATACGCAGTATTTT
CASSWGQGIDTQYF
>TRBJ2-7|.|TRBV4-1|many
TGCGCCAGCAGCCAAGATCTTGGAGCGAACGAGCAGTACTTC
CASSQDLGANEQYF
>TRBJ2-5|TRBD1|TRBV5-6|.
TGTGCCAGCAGCTACGGGACAGGGGAGGAGACCCAGTACTTC
CASSYGTGEETQYF
>TRBJ1-2|.|TRBV29-1|few
TGCAGCGTTCCGGACGGGGCTGGCTACACCTTC
CSVPDGAGYTF
>TRBJ1-1|.|TRBV7-6|many
TGTGCCAGCAGCTTATTCTTGGGCGACAAGACTGAAGCTTTCTTT
CASSLFLGDKTEAFF
>TRBJ2-7|.|TRBV9|few
TGTGCCAGCAGCGTAGCGGGGGCAGGCGAGCAGTACTTC
CASSVAGAGEQYF
>TRBJ1-6|.|TRBV12-3/TRBV12-4|many
TGTGCCAGCAGCCCCGCTAATTCACCCCTCCACTTT
CASSPANSPLHF
>TRBJ1-1|TRBD1|TRBV4-1|.
TGCGCCAGCAGCCAAGAGACAGGGGAGTACACTGAAGCTTTCTTT
CASSQETGEYTEAFF
>TRBJ2-7|.|TRBV28|.
TGTGCCAGCAGGACCCCGGACACCCGCTCCTACGAGCAGTACTTC
CASRTPDTRSYEQYF
>TRBJ2-5|TRBD1|TRBV27|few
TGTGCCAGCAGTTCGGGGGACAGGGGGCTCTCAGAGACCCAGTACTTC
CASSSGDRGLSETQYF
>TRBJ2-3|TRBD1|TRBV20-1|.
TGCAGTGCTAGCACCTTAAGACAGGGGGCAAGCACAGATACGCAGTATTTT
CSASTLRQGASTDTQYF
>TRBJ2-3|.|TRBV29-1|few
TGCAGCGTTGAAGAGCATAGCACAGATACGCAGTATTTT
CSVEEHSTDTQYF
>TRBJ2-7|.|TRBV15|few
TGTGCCACCAGCAGAGGCCGGCAGGCGACCTACGAGCAGTACTTC
CATSRGRQATYEQYF
>TRBJ2-3|.|TRBV13|.
TGTGCCAGCAGCTTATCCCCGGGGCCACACACAGATACGCAGTATTTT
CASSLSPGPHTDTQYF
>TRBJ2-3|TRBD2|TRBV11-2|many
TGTGCCAGCAGCCCCGGGACTAGCGGGGGGCGAAGCACAGATACGCAGTATTTT
CASSPGTSGGRSTDTQYF
>TRBJ2-3|TRBD1|TRBV24-1|.
TGTGCCACGTCAAGCCGGGACAGGACAGATACGCAGTATTTT
CATSSRDRTDTQYF
>TRBJ2-1|TRBD2|TRBV10-2|many
TGCGCCAGCAGTGAAGAGGTAGCGGGAGTCAATGAGCAGTTCTTC
CASSEEVAGVNEQFF
>TRBJ2-2|.|TRBV7-7|.
TGTGCTAGCAGCCCCCTCCCCGCAGGGGACACCGGGGAGCTGTTTTTT
CASSPLPAGDTGELFF
>TRBJ2-3|TRBD2|TRBV11-2|.
TGTGCCAGCAGCTGGGGACTAGCGGGAGTTGGGGATACGCAGTATTTT
CASSWGLAGVGDTQYF
>TRBJ2-7|TRBD2|TRBV2|.
TGTGCCAGCAGTGAAGAGGACGGGAGGGTCTCCTTCCTCCCCTACGAGCAGTACTTC
CASSEEDGRVSFLPYEQYF
>TRBJ1-4|.|TRBV5-5|few
TGTGCCAGCAGCTCCCACAGGGCAACTAATGAAAAACTGTTTTTT
CASSSHRATNEKLFF
>TRBJ2-2|TRBD2|TRBV5-6|.
TGTGCCAGCAGCTCGAAAGGGACTAGGTTCTCCGGGGAGCTGTTTTTT
CASSSKGTRFSGELFF
>TRBJ2-5|TRBD1|TRBV28|.
TGTGCCAGCAGTGTAATGGGACAGGGGGCGCGGGAGACCCAGTACTTC
CASSVMGQGARETQYF
>TRBJ1-1|.|TRBV7-2|few
TGTGCCAGCAGCTCTCCCGGGACGCCGGATCGGACGGCTGAAGCTTTCTTT
CASSSPGTPDRTAEAFF
>TRBJ2-5|.|TRBV7-9|few
TGTGCCAGCAGTCTAGGGCGTAGCGAGACCCAGTACTTC
CASSLGRSETQYF
>TRBJ1-4|.|TRBV7-9|.
TGTGCCAGCAGCGGGCGGGGAGAGGATGAAAAACTGTTTTTT
CASSGRGEDEKLFF
>TRBJ2-1|TRBD2|TRBV6-2/TRBV6-3|many
TGTGCCAGCAGTCTGGACGCGGAGCGGGAGATGGTAAATGAGCAGTTCTTC
CASSLDAEREMVNEQFF
>TRBJ2-1|.|TRBV9|many
TGTGCCAGCAGCGTAGGGAATAACAATGAGCAGTTCTTC
CASSVGNNNEQFF
>TRBJ2-5|TRBD1|TRBV20-1|few
TGCAGTGCAAAAACAGGGGGAGGCGAGACCCAGTACTTC
CSAKTGGGETQYF
>TRBJ2-3|TRBD2|TRBV11-2|few
TGTGCCAGCAGCTCCCTAGCGGGAGTCATAGATACGCAGTATTTT
CASSSLAGVIDTQYF
>TRBJ2-1|TRBD2|TRBV6-5|.
TGTGCCTCCGGGGGGGGCCCCAGCGAGCAGTTCTTC
CASGGGPSEQFF
>TRBJ2-7|.|TRBV27|.
TGTGCCAGCAGGGCTAGCTACGAGCAGTACTTC
CASRASYEQYF
>TRBJ2-3|.|TRBV3-2|many
TGTGCCAGCAGCCCTAAGGACTCTGCTATCTGGTCAGATACGCAGTATTTT
CASSPKDSAIWSDTQYF
>TRBJ2-7|.|TRBV20-1|.
TGCAGTGCTATTTCTGGCTCCTACGAGCAGTACTTC
CSAISGSYEQYF
>TRBJ2-7|.|TRBV7-2|few
TGTGCCAGCAGCTTAAGCCCTAGCTTTGAGCAGTACTTC
CASSLSPSFEQYF
>TRBJ2-2|.|TRBV7-6|.
TGTGCCAGCAGCTTAATTTGGCAGGGCTCCGGGGAGCTGTTTTTT
CASSLIWQGSGELFF
>TRBJ2-6|.|TRBV4-3|few
TGCGCCAGCAGCCAAGATTCTCCCGCCTCTGGGGCCAACGTCCTGACTTTC
CASSQDSPASGANVLTF
>TRBJ2-7|TRBD1|TRBV28|few
TGTGCCAGCAGTCCTCGGGACAGGGCAGGGGAGCAGTACTTC
CASSPRDRAGEQYF
>TRBJ1-1|.|TRBV3-1|many
TGTGCCAGCAGCCTCTCAGTTACAGCGACTGAAGCTTTCTTT
CASSLSVTATEAFF
>TRBJ2-4|TRBD2|TRBV19|.
TGTGCCAGTAGTCCCCTCCCGACTAGCGGGGCATTTCTTCAGTACTTC
CASSPLPTSGAFLQYF
>TRBJ2-7|.|TRBV7-2|.
TGTGCCGGCAGCTTAATGGGGGAGCAGTACTTC
CAGSLMGEQYF
>TRBJ1-4|.|TRBV10-2|many
TGCGCCAGCAGTGAGTCTGACTCTGGGCAGGGGAATGAAAAACTGTTTTTT
CASSESDSGQGNEKLFF
>TRBJ1-2|TRBD1|TRBV20-1|.
TGCAGTGCTATCGGGACAGGGGACTATGGCTACACCTTC
CSAIGTGDYGYTF
>TRBJ2-3|TRBD2|TRBV29-1|many
TGCAGCGTCCTTGCGGGAGAGCCCACAGATACGCAGTATTTT
CSVLAGEPTDTQYF
>TRBJ2-5|.|TRBV6-5|few
TGTGCCAGCAGTTACCCCAAGGGTATGATAGAAGAGACCCAGTACTTC
CASSYPKGMIEETQYF
>TRBJ2-5|.|TRBV9|many
TGTGCCAGCAGCGTAGGAGGGCGTAGTGTCCAAGAGACCCAGTACTTC
CASSVGGRSVQETQYF
>TRBJ2-1|.|TRBV28|.
TGTGCCAGCAGTCAGGTATCTTCGGAGCAGTTCTTC
CASSQVSSEQFF
>TRBJ2-5|.|TRBV2|few
TGTGCCAGCAGTGAGATGGCCCTCCAAGAGACCCAGTACTTC
CASSEMALQETQYF
>TRBJ2-1|TRBD2|TRBV30|few
TGTGCCTGGACTAGCGGCAAAAATGAGCAGTTCTTC
CAWTSGKNEQFF
>TRBJ2-7|.|TRBV7-3|few
TGTGCCAGCAGCCCCGAGTGGTACGAGCAGTACTTC
CASSPEWYEQYF